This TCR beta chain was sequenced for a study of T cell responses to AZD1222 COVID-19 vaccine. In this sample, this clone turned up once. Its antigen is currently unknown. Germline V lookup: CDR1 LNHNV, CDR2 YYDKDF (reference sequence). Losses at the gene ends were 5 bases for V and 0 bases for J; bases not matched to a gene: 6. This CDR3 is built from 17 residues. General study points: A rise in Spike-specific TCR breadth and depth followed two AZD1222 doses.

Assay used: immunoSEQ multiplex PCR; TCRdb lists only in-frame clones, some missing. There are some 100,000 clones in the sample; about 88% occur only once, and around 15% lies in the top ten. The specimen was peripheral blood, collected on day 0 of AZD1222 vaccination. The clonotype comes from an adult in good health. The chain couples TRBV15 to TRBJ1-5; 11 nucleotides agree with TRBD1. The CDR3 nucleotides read TGTGCCACCAGCTTTGGACAGGGGGCAGATAGCAATCAGCCCCAGCATTTT. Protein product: CATSFGQGADSNQPQHF.